This entry concerns a single T cell receptor beta chain. Its antigen is unknown. The CDR3 contains 16 residues. The germline V gene encodes CDR1 LNHNV and CDR2 YYDKDF (reference sequence). Deletions cut 0 bases from V and 4 bases from J, with 10 bases between. This entry belongs to a study of cytomegalovirus exposure and HLA in healthy donors. Broader study findings: Researchers reportedly found TCR beta sequences accurately predicted most subjects' HLA-A and HLA-B alleles.

The study ran its PCR with 60 Vbeta and 13 Jbeta primers. Clones were sequenced by immunoSEQ multiplex PCR, and TCRdb holds only the in-frame ones, with some missing. The sample has around 100,000 clones; 75% to 85% are singletons. Sequenced: PBMCs. This receptor was identified in a woman between 18 and 29 years old in good health and CMV-seronegative. The V and J genes are TRBV15 and TRBJ2-6; D gene unclear. CDR3 in amino acids: CATSRDQSTGANVLTF. CDR3 nucleotides: TGTGCCACCAGCAGAGATCAAAGCACCGGGGCCAACGTCCTGACTTTC.